This T cell receptor beta chain came from a study of T cell repertoires in cytomegalovirus infection. Study summary: Peptides in the study included HLA-C-restricted and HLA-B-restricted CMV epitopes. Matching HLA type and CMV infection were both indicated by public TCR beta signatures. Study findings and constraints: Identification of carriers of CMV plus the relevant HLA was performed using cumulative public TCR beta family frequency. CMV-specific TCR beta clonotypes restricted by HLA-C dominated the ex vivo response.

V lost 5 bases, J lost 3 bases, and 2 bases lay in between. The CDR3 runs 10 residues. The table lists this clonotype with many counts. The antigen is undetermined. TCRdb fed the reads into MiXCR, producing one record per CDR3 protein. The sample shows roughly 800,000 distinct CDR3 sequences, roughly 28% of them seen only once. This specimen was cultured CD8+ T cells from PBMCs, taken from culture after CMV antigen stimulation. This clonotype was sampled from a human donor in good health (CMV status not recorded). Some clones in this sample may be carry-over from other donors' samples. The chain carries TRBV12-3 or TRBV12-4 and TRBJ2-7; no clear D gene. The CDR3 protein is CASSVYEQYF. CDR3 nucleotides: TGTGCCAGCAGTGTCTACGAGCAGTACTTC.